The 30 T cell receptor beta chains given below trace back to one sample, sequenced in a study of T cell repertoires in cytomegalovirus infection. TCRdb reanalysed the reads using MiXCR and keeps one entry per CDR3 protein. The table shows 830,000 or so distinct CDR3 sequences, with 30% to 35% occurring only once. Their target antigens are unknown. The material sequenced was cultured CD8+ T cells from PBMCs, taken from culture after CMV antigen stimulation. All receptors come from a human donor in good health (CMV status not recorded). Some clones in this sample may be carry-over from other donors' samples.

This clonotype was counted a single time. The rearrangement joins TRBV29-1 to TRBJ2-7; D is ambiguous. This CDR3 region has 13 residues. The germline V gene has CDR1 SQVTM and CDR2 ANQGSEA. Between the trimmed V and J ends, which lost 5 bases and 2 bases, there was a span of 13 bases. The CDR3 here is CSVRNGLTYEQYF. The CDR3, as DNA: TGCAGCGTTCGAAATGGGCTGACCTACGAGCAGTACTTC.

The chain carries TRBV12-3 or TRBV12-4 and TRBJ2-7, with 7 bases fitting TRBD1. Losses at the gene ends were 4 bases for V and 6 bases for J; bases not matched to a gene: 9. The CDR3 runs 14 residues. DNA for the CDR3: TGTGCCAGCAGTTGGACAGGTCCTAAGGGCGAGCAGTACTTC. Its translation is CASSWTGPKGEQYF.

This clonotype has more than one count but fewer than ten. The J gene is TRBJ1-5, the V gene TRBV19, with D perhaps TRBD1 (5 bases). V lost 10 bases to trimming and J lost 4 bases, with 17 bases between them. The V gene's germline CDR1 is LNHDA and CDR2 SQIVND (reference sequence). The CDR3 is 14 amino acids. For the CDR3, the DNA is TGTGCCACAGTAGGGCGGCCAGGGAATCAGCCCCAGCATTTT. Amino acid sequence: CATVGRPGNQPQHF.

This clonotype was seen more than once but under ten times. The chain combines TRBV7-3 with TRBJ1-1; D is perhaps TRBD1 (5 bases). Germline values: CDR1 SGHTA, CDR2 FQGTGA. V was cut by 1 base and J by 8 bases, with 14 bases left in between. There are 14 residues in the CDR3. CDR3 protein: CASSLIVGAQEAFF. CDR3 coding DNA: TGTGCCAGCAGCTTAATCGTAGGGGCGCAGGAAGCTTTCTTT.

This clonotype was picked up a small number of times. This rearrangement joins TRBV6-2 or TRBV6-3 to TRBJ2-1; maybe TRBD1 (6 bases). The V and J ends lost 1 base and 10 bases respectively, with 17 bases between them. This CDR3 spans 15 amino acids. CDR1 is MNHEY, CDR2 SVGEGT, per germline. CDR3 residues: CASSYLGDIPGEQFF. Written as DNA, the CDR3 is TGTGCCAGCAGTTACTTAGGGGACATCCCAGGGGAGCAGTTCTTC.

As regards this clonotype: At one end the junction does not follow the germline gene, possibly because of a read error. This rearrangement joins TRBV25-1 to TRBJ2-2, with D perhaps being TRBD1 or TRBD2 (5 bases each). There are 16 residues in the CDR3. Per germline, CDR1 MGHDK and CDR2 SYGVNS. The CDR3 region has the DNA TGTGTCAGCATCGGGGTAGGGCAGGGTCCAACCGGGGAGCTGTTTTTT. Protein product: CVSIGVGQGPTGELFF.

There are a few counts of this clonotype. V usage is TRBV27 and J usage is TRBJ2-3; possible D gene TRBD2, 6 bases. V was clipped by 6 bases and J by 5 bases, with 12 bases between them. Per germline, CDR1 MNHEY and CDR2 SMNVEV (reference sequence). The CDR3 length is 13 residues. CDR3 in DNA: TGTGCCAGCAGCCCTAGCGTCATAGATACGCAGTATTTT. Protein: CASSPSVIDTQYF.

This sequence joins TRBV7-9 and TRBJ2-3; weak D call: TRBD1 (5 bases). This CDR3 contains 15 residues. Trimming left V 5 bases short and J 5 bases short, with 17 bases between. Germline values: CDR1 SEHNR, CDR2 FQNEAQ (reference sequence). CDR3 protein: CASSPGHLEGDTQYF. CDR3 coding DNA: TGTGCCAGCAGCCCAGGACATCTAGAAGGAGATACGCAGTATTTT.

The chain employs TRBV7-9 and TRBJ2-1; 7 nucleotides agree with TRBD1. Per the germline V gene, CDR1 is SEHNR and CDR2 is FQNEAQ (reference sequence). V gave up 6 bases and J gave up 5 bases; unmatched junction bases: 10. CDR3 length: 15 residues. The CDR3 region is CASSLRDSKNNEQFF. For the CDR3, the DNA is TGTGCCAGCAGTCTCCGGGACAGCAAAAACAATGAGCAGTTCTTC.

The rearrangement links TRBV6-1 to TRBJ2-1, with a weak D call TRBD2 (6 bases). The germline gives CDR1 MNHNS, CDR2 SASEGT. The CDR3 sequence is 15 residues long. Trimming took off 5 bases at V and 3 bases at J, with 14 bases between the two ends. For the CDR3, the DNA is TGTGCCAGCAGTCCCCCGCGACTAGGCTACAATGAGCAGTTCTTC. This sequence encodes CASSPPRLGYNEQFF.

Many counts were recorded for this clonotype. The J gene is TRBJ2-7, the V gene TRBV7-2; 9 positions agree with TRBD2. Germline-derived CDR1 and CDR2 are SGHTA and FQGNSA. Trimming removed 4 bases from V and 0 bases from J; junction bases left unmatched: 13. CDR3 length equals 18 residues. The CDR3, as DNA: TGTGCCAGCAGCTCGTTCCTCGGACTAGCGCGGTCCTCCTACGAGCAGTACTTC. Translated: CASSSFLGLARSSYEQYF.

The gene calls are TRBV24-1 and TRBJ2-2; 8 bases match TRBD1. V lost 6 bases and J lost 0; bases outside the gene matches: 5. CDR1 is KGHDR, CDR2 SFDVKD, per germline. The CDR3 has 16 amino acids. The CDR3 is CATSTLTGANTGELFF. The CDR3 nucleotides are TGTGCCACCAGTACTCTGACAGGGGCGAACACCGGGGAGCTGTTTTTT.

This clonotype was counted between two and nine times. The chain employs TRBV6-8 and TRBJ2-1; TRBD1 matches at 7 bases. The CDR3 is 13 amino acids. Trimming at V came to 6 bases and at J to 9 bases, leaving 8 bases not matched to a gene. Germline V gene lookup returns CDR1 MNHGY and CDR2 SAAAGT. The CDR3 DNA reads as TGTGCCAGCAGACAGGGACAGTTCATTGAGCAGTTCTTC. This codes for CASRQGQFIEQFF.

This chain links TRBV18 with TRBJ2-5; D is uncertain. Deletions cut 2 bases from V and 4 bases from J, with 11 bases between. There are 14 residues in the CDR3. Germline V CDR1 and CDR2: KGHSH, LQKENI. The CDR3 reads CASSPVDLIETQYF. The CDR3 coding sequence is TGTGCCAGCTCACCAGTGGACCTCATAGAGACCCAGTACTTC.

This rearrangement joins TRBV19 to TRBJ1-4; D is ambiguous. V dropped 9 bases and J dropped 5 bases, with 16 bases sitting between them. Germline values: CDR1 LNHDA, CDR2 SQIVND (reference sequence). This CDR3 has 14 amino acids. CDR3 region: CASLHRGANEKLFF. Written as DNA, the CDR3 is TGTGCCAGCCTCCACCGCGGAGCCAATGAAAAACTGTTTTTT.

This clonotype was detected many times. V gene TRBV3-1 combines with J gene TRBJ2-1; the D gene could be TRBD1 or TRBD2 (5 bases each). Germline V gene sequence: CDR1 LGHDT, CDR2 YNNKEL (reference sequence). CDR3 length: 11 residues. The germline V and J ends were trimmed by 10 bases and 6 bases, with 10 bases remaining between them. The CDR3, as DNA: TGTGCCACGGGACCCCGCAATGAGCAGTTCTTC. Translated: CATGPRNEQFF.

This clonotype was found a few times. This sequence joins TRBV24-1 and TRBJ2-1; 11 bases map to TRBD1. V lost 3 bases to trimming and J lost 4 bases; unmatched junction nucleotides: 7. Germline V gene lookup returns CDR1 KGHDR and CDR2 SFDVKD. The CDR3 spans 17 residues. The DNA of the CDR3 is TGTGCCACCAGTGATCCCGACGGGACAGGGGGTTACAATGAGCAGTTCTTC. Its translation: CATSDPDGTGGYNEQFF.

CDR3 residues: CASSYEARNTEAFF. DNA of the CDR3: TGTGCCAGCAGTTACGAGGCCCGGAACACTGAAGCTTTCTTT. The rearrangement links TRBV6-5 to TRBJ1-1; unclear D gene. V was clipped by 2 bases and J by 1 base, with 8 bases between them. The germline gives CDR1 MNHEY, CDR2 SVGAGI. The length of the CDR3 is 14 residues.

This clonotype appeared a few times. This rearrangement joins TRBV29-1 to TRBJ2-1, with D unresolved. Germline assignment: CDR1 SQVTM and CDR2 ANQGSEA. The CDR3 runs 10 residues. With 5 bases removed from V and 9 bases from J, the gap between germline ends came to 8 bases. The CDR3: CSVWVTEQFF. CDR3 in DNA: TGCAGCGTTTGGGTTACTGAGCAGTTCTTC.

This clonotype was seen more than once but under ten times. The chain combines TRBV24-1 with TRBJ2-1; 7 positions match TRBD1. The ends lost 10 bases at V and 4 bases at J; junction bases unmatched: 3. Germline assignment: CDR1 KGHDR and CDR2 SFDVKD. This CDR3 spans 12 amino acids. DNA of the CDR3: TGTGCCACACAGGGGCGGTACAATGAGCAGTTCTTC. Its protein product is CATQGRYNEQFF.

V usage is TRBV6-8 and J usage is TRBJ2-3; D tentatively fits TRBD1 or TRBD2 (5 bases each). Germline CDR1 is MNHGY and CDR2 is SAAAGT. The CDR3 covers 16 residues. Trimming shortened V by 7 bases and J by 1 base, and 18 bases separated the two germline ends. The DNA of the CDR3 is TGTGCCAGCACCTCATGGTGGGACCGAGGCACAGATACGCAGTATTTT. It translates to CASTSWWDRGTDTQYF.

J is TRBJ2-2 and V is TRBV24-1, with 9 nucleotides matching TRBD1. CDR3 length: 16 amino acids. Trimming took 0 bases from V and 7 from J; bases not matched to a gene: 5. Germline V gene sequence: CDR1 KGHDR, CDR2 SFDVKD. CDR3 in DNA: TGTGCCACCAGTGATTTGGGGACAGGGTCTGGCGGGGAGCTGTTTTTT. Residues: CATSDLGTGSGGELFF.

This clonotype was seen many times. The chain joins TRBV12-3 or TRBV12-4 to TRBJ2-1; 13 bases map to TRBD2. The CDR3 has 14 amino acids. Trimming cost V 5 bases and J 6 bases; bases outside gene matches: 1. CDR3 nucleotides: TGTGCCAGCAGTGGGACTAGCGGGGTCAATGAGCAGTTCTTC. Its translation: CASSGTSGVNEQFF.

The chain couples TRBV7-9 to TRBJ2-4; TRBD2 agrees at 8 bases. This CDR3 is built from 16 residues. The germline gives CDR1 SEHNR, CDR2 FQNEAQ (reference sequence). Trimming cost V 5 bases and J 0 bases; bases outside gene matches: 6. The CDR3 DNA reads TGTGCCAGCAGCGTCCGGGGGGGGCGAGCCAAAAACATTCAGTACTTC. Residues: CASSVRGGRAKNIQYF.

V usage is TRBV3-1 and J usage is TRBJ2-1; 16 bases line up with TRBD2. Germline CDR1 is LGHDT and CDR2 is YNNKEL (reference sequence). V lost 4 bases and J lost 4; bases outside the gene matches: 10. This CDR3 contains 19 residues. This CDR3 reads CASSRPGLAGGGAYNEQFF. CDR3 nucleotide sequence: TGTGCCAGCAGCCGACCGGGACTAGCGGGGGGGGGGGCTTACAATGAGCAGTTCTTC.

V is TRBV7-9 and J is TRBJ2-7; D is perhaps TRBD1 (6 bases). Germline CDR1 SEHNR, CDR2 FQNEAQ (reference sequence). CDR3 length equals 16 residues. V was clipped by 7 bases and J by 3 bases, with 22 bases between them. Here the CDR3 reads CASTSGRVRGNYEQYF. The CDR3 DNA reads as TGTGCCAGCACCTCCGGAAGAGTCAGGGGAAACTACGAGCAGTACTTC.

V and J are TRBV10-2 and TRBJ2-6, with 9 positions matching TRBD1. Germline V gives CDR1 WSHSY, CDR2 SAAADI. The ends lost 8 bases at V and 1 base at J; junction bases unmatched: 9. The length of the CDR3 is 17 residues. CDR3 loop: CASWGGQGLSGANVLTF. CDR3 sequence (DNA): TGCGCCAGCTGGGGGGGACAGGGCCTATCTGGGGCCAACGTCCTGACTTTC.

This clonotype was seen a handful of times. The chain has TRBV7-4 and TRBJ2-3; 14 bases align to TRBD2. V was pared by 8 bases and J by 2 bases, with 3 bases of the junction left unmatched. The CDR3 spans 15 residues. The germline V gene encodes CDR1 SGHVT and CDR2 SQSDAQ. DNA of the CDR3: TGTGCCAGCCGGGGACTAGCGGGGGCCACAGATACGCAGTATTTT. Translated, it gives CASRGLAGATDTQYF. The full variable domain, in which reference TRBV7-4 and TRBJ2-3 provide the parts outside the CDR3, is GAGVSQSPRYKVAKRGRDVALRCDSISGHVTLYWYRQTLGQGSEVLTYSQSDAQRDKSGRPSGRFSAERPERSVSTLKIQRTEQGDSAVYLCASRGLAGATDTQYFGPGTRLTVL.

This chain joins TRBV2 and TRBJ2-2, with 12 bases fitting TRBD2. Unmatched junction bases numbered 9, after V lost 8 bases and J lost 2 bases. This CDR3 has 17 amino acids. Germline V gene lookup returns CDR1 SNHLY and CDR2 FYNNEI. DNA of the CDR3: TGTGCCAGCGCCCGGGCACTAGCGGGGGGAAACACCGGGGAGCTGTTTTTT. This translates into CASARALAGGNTGELFF.

V and J are TRBV20-1 and TRBJ2-1; D unclear. In germline, CDR1 is DFQATT, CDR2 SNEGSKA (reference sequence). This CDR3 is 13 amino acids long. Trimming took 4 bases from V and 9 from J, leaving 16 bases between them. The chain's CDR3 is CSAMADFSPEQFF. Written as DNA, the CDR3 is TGCAGTGCTATGGCTGATTTCTCACCTGAGCAGTTCTTC.